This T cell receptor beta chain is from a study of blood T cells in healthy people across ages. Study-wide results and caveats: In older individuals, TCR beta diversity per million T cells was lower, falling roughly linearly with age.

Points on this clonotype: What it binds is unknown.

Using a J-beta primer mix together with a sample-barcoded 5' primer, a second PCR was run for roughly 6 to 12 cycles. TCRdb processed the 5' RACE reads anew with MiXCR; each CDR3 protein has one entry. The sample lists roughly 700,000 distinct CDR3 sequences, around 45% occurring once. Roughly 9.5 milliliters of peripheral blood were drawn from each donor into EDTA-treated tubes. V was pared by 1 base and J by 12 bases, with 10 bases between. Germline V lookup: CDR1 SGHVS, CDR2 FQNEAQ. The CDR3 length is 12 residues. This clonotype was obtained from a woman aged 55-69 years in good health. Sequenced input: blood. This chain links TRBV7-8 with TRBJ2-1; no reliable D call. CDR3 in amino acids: CASSLGGSSQFF. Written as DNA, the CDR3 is TGTGCCAGCAGCTTAGGTGGCTCCTCGCAGTTCTTC.